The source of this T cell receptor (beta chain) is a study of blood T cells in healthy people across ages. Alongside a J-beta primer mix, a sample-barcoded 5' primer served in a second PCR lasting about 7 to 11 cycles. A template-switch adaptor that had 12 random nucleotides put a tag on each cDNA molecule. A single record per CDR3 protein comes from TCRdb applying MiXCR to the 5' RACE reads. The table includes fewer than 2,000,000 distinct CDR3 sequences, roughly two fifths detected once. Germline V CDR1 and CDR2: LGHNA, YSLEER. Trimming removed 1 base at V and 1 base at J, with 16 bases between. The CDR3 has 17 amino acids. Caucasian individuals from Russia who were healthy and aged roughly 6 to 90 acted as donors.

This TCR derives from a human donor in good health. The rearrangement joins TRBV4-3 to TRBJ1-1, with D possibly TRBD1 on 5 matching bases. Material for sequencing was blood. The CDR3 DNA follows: TGCGCCAGCAGCCAAGCCCCGTTTGTCGGGGCGAACACTGAAGCTTTCTTT. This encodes CASSQAPFVGANTEAFF.